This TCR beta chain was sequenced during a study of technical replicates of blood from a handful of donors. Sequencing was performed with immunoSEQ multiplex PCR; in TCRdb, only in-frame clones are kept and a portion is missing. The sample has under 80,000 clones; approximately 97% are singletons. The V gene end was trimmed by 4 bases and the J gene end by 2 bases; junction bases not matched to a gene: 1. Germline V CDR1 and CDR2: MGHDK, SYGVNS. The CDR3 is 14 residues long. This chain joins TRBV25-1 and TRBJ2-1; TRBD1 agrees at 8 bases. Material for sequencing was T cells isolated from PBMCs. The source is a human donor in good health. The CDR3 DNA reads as TGTGCCAGCAGTGGGACAGGGCCCTACAATGAGCAGTTCTTC. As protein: CASSGTGPYNEQFF.